These 13 T cell receptor beta chains came from one sample sequenced in a study of cytomegalovirus exposure and HLA in healthy donors. The PCR had 60 Vbeta and 13 Jbeta primers. The protocol was immunoSEQ multiplex PCR, while the TCRdb copy is restricted to in-frame clones and leaves out a portion. The repertoire has roughly 120,000 clones, over 70% of them found once; the top ten carry roughly 3%. Sequencing was done on a sample of PBMCs. The receptors were sampled from a woman between 35 and 50 years old in good health and CMV-seropositive.

The rearrangement links TRBV19 to TRBJ1-5; no clear D gene. In germline, CDR1 is LNHDA, CDR2 SQIVND (reference sequence). This CDR3 comprises 15 residues. V shed 3 bases and J shed 7 bases, with 16 bases lying between them. CDR3 in DNA: TGTGCCAGTAGTATTAGAGGCGAGACGGAGCAGCCCCAGCATTTT. Residues: CASSIRGETEQPQHF.

The rearrangement links TRBV28 to TRBJ2-1, with TRBD2 matching over 12 bases. The CDR3 covers 17 residues. V shed 5 bases and J 4 bases; nucleotides not matched to a gene: 9. Germline-derived CDR1 and CDR2 are MDHEN and SYDVKM. The CDR3 DNA sequence: TGTGCCAGCAGTGACCGCCGGACTAGCGGGAAATACAATGAGCAGTTCTTC. Its translation: CASSDRRTSGKYNEQFF.

The gene calls are TRBV29-1 and TRBJ1-3; D is unclear. CDR1 and CDR2 (germline): SQVTM, ANQGSEA. The CDR3 covers 12 residues. V lost 3 bases, J lost 8 bases, and 11 bases lay in between. CDR3 nucleotide sequence: TGCAGCGTTGATGGGAGGAGGGACACCATATATTTT. It codes for CSVDGRRDTIYF.

Only a few counts were recorded for this clone. The gene calls are TRBV11-2 and TRBJ1-4; the D gene is possibly TRBD1 (5 bases). V dropped 5 bases and J dropped 5 bases, with 18 bases sitting between them. Germline V lookup: CDR1 SGHAT, CDR2 FQNNGV. The CDR3 consists of 16 residues. The CDR3 DNA sequence: TGTGCCAGCAGCCTGGGGCGAAACAGCAGGAATGAAAAACTGTTTTTT. It encodes CASSLGRNSRNEKLFF.

The CDR3 here is CASSYLTGGTYEQYF. CDR3 DNA: TGTGCCAGCAGTTACCTGACAGGGGGAACCTACGAGCAGTACTTC. V is TRBV6-5 and J is TRBJ2-7, with 9 nucleotides matching TRBD1. Germline values: CDR1 MNHEY, CDR2 SVGAGI. The ends lost 2 bases at V and 2 bases at J; junction bases unmatched: 4. The CDR3 contains 15 residues.

This clone has just one count. Here the CDR3 DNA reads TGTGCCAGCAGCTCCGGGACAGCATATAGCAATCAGCCCCAGCATTTT. It codes for CASSSGTAYSNQPQHF. The V and J genes are TRBV11-2 and TRBJ1-5, with 7 bases that match TRBD1. Germline V gives CDR1 SGHAT, CDR2 FQNNGV. V lost 4 bases to trimming and J lost 0 bases; unmatched junction nucleotides: 6. The CDR3 is 16 residues long.

J is TRBJ2-1 and V is TRBV4-3, with TRBD2 matching over 9 bases. With 3 bases clipped from V and 2 bases from J, the junction kept 2 bases outside the gene matches. Per germline, CDR1 LGHNA and CDR2 YSLEER. The CDR3 runs 15 residues. The CDR3 sequence: CASSQVAGAYNEQFF. CDR3 nucleotides: TGCGCCAGCAGCCAGGTAGCGGGGGCCTACAATGAGCAGTTCTTC.

The V and J genes are TRBV19 and TRBJ1-5, with a possible D match to TRBD1 (5 bases). The germline V and J ends were trimmed by 2 bases and 3 bases, with 17 bases remaining between them. This CDR3 spans 17 amino acids. From germline, CDR1 is LNHDA and CDR2 SQIVND (reference sequence). In DNA, the CDR3 is TGTGCCAGTAGTATATCCCCCGGACATGGTCCCAATCAGCCCCAGCATTTT. This translates into CASSISPGHGPNQPQHF.

This chain joins TRBV6-4 and TRBJ2-7, with 9 nucleotides matching TRBD1. This CDR3 spans 15 amino acids. After removal of 6 bases from V and 4 bases from J, the junction contained 10 bases not matched to a gene. Germline-derived CDR1 and CDR2 are MRHNA and SNTAGT. The CDR3 DNA sequence: TGTGCCAGCAGGCACAGGGGGCGCGGTCGATACGAGCAGTACTTC. This encodes CASRHRGRGRYEQYF.

The gene calls are TRBV2 and TRBJ2-3; 10 bases align to TRBD2. J lost 6 bases, V lost 11 bases, and 14 bases had no gene match. The V gene's germline CDR1 is SNHLY and CDR2 FYNNEI. This CDR3 has 15 residues. The CDR3 bases are TGTGCCGCCACCACGGAGCGGGGGGGCGTCGATACGCAGTATTTT. Residues: CAATTERGGVDTQYF.

This clone occurred once. The chain is built from TRBV5-4 and TRBJ1-1; D uncertain. This CDR3 region has 14 residues. CDR1 and CDR2 (germline): SGHNT, YYREEE (reference sequence). With 0 bases removed from V and 2 bases from J, the gap between germline ends came to 8 bases. The CDR3 coding sequence is TGTGCCAGCAGCTTGGCCTCAGGTAACACTGAAGCTTTCTTT. It codes for CASSLASGNTEAFF.

The V gene is TRBV30, the J gene TRBJ2-7; D gene ambiguous. This CDR3 has 12 amino acids. In germline, CDR1 is GTSNPN, CDR2 SVGIG (reference sequence). V shed 3 bases and J shed 0 bases, with 6 bases lying between them. The CDR3 DNA sequence: TGTGCCTGGAGGGCTCTCTCCTACGAGCAGTACTTC. It specifies CAWRALSYEQYF.

This clone occurred a few times. CDR3 nucleotide sequence: TGTGCCAGCAGTACAACCGGGACTGAAGCTTTCTTT. Its protein is CASSTTGTEAFF. The chain has TRBV6-1 and TRBJ1-1, with D unclear. CDR3 length: 12 residues. Per the germline V gene, CDR1 is MNHNS and CDR2 is SASEGT. Trimming took off 5 bases at V and 5 bases at J, with 9 bases between the two ends.